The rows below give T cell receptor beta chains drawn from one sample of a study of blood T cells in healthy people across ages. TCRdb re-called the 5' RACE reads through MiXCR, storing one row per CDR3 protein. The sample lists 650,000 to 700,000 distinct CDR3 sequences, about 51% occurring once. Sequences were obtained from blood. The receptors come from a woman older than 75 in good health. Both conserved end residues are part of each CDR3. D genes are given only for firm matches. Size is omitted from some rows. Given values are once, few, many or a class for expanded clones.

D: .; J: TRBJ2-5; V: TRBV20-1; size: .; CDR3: CSSIQETQYF; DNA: TGCAGCTCCATCCAAGAGACCCAGTACTTC
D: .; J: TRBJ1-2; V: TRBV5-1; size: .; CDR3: CASSDYGQEGDYTF; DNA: TGCGCCAGCAGCGACTACGGCCAGGAGGGGGACTACACCTTC
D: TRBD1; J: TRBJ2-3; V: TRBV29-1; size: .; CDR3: CSVRPGQATDTQYF; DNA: TGCAGCGTGCGACCGGGACAGGCAACAGATACGCAGTATTTT
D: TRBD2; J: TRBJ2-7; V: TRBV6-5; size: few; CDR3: CASSRGTSGSYEQYF; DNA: TGTGCCAGCAGTCGCGGGACTAGCGGCTCCTACGAGCAGTACTTC
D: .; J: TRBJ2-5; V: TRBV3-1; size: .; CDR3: CASSPTRKTQYF; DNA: TGTGCCAGCAGCCCTACCCGGAAGACCCAGTACTTC
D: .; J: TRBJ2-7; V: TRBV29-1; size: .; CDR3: CSVCIGLWGGEQYF; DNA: TGCAGCGTTTGTATCGGTCTGTGGGGGGGCGAGCAGTACTTT
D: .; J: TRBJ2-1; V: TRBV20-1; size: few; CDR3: CSAFQGSQPYNEQFF; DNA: TGCAGTGCGTTTCAGGGTAGCCAACCTTACAATGAGCAGTTCTTC
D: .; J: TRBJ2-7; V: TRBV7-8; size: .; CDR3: CASSQLGSYNEQYF; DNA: TGTGCCAGCAGCCAACTCGGCTCCTACAATGAGCAGTACTTC
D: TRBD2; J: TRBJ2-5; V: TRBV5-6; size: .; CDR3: CASSLPGGTHNEQYF; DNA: TGTGCCAGCAGCCTCCCGGGGGGGACTCACAATGAGCAGTACTTC
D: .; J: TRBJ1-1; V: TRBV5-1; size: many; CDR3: CASSLVTGNTEAFF; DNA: TGCGCCAGCAGCTTGGTAACAGGGAACACTGAAGCTTTCTTT
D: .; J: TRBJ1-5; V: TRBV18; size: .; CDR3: CTSSRQRQSISNQPQHF; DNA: TGTACCAGCTCACGGCAACGGCAATCTATTAGCAATCAGCCCCAGCATTTT
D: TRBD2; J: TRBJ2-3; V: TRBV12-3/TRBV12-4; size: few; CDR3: CASSSAGDPGTDTQYF; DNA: TGTGCCAGCAGTTCAGCGGGAGATCCTGGCACAGATACGCAGTATTTT
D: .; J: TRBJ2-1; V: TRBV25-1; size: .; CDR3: CASSDVSGDDDEQFF; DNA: TGTGCCAGCAGTGATGTGTCGGGAGATGACGATGAGCAGTTCTTC
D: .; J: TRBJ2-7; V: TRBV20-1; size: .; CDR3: CSARDGFVSEQYF; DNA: TGCAGTGCTAGAGATGGTTTTGTTTCCGAGCAGTACTTC
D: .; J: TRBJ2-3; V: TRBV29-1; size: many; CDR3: CSVDGFPTDTQYF; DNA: TGCAGCGTTGACGGGTTTCCCACAGATACGCAGTATTTT
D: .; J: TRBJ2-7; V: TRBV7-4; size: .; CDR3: CASSLDPDPYEQYF; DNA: TGTGCCAGCAGCTTAGACCCCGACCCCTACGAGCAGTACTTC
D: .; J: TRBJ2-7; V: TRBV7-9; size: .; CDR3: CASSLSGFTYEQYF; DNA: TGTGCCAGCAGCTTAAGTGGCTTTACCTACGAGCAGTACTTC
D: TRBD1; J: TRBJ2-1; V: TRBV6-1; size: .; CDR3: CASSEARGLSHNEQFF; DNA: TGTGCCAGCAGTGAAGCCAGGGGGCTATCCCACAATGAGCAGTTCTTC
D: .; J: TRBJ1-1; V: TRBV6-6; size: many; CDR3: CASSPGHANTEAFF; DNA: TGTGCCAGCTCCCCCGGGCACGCGAACACTGAAGCTTTCTTT
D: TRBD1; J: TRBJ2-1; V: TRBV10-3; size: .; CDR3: CAIQGADNEQFF; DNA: TGTGCCATTCAGGGGGCAGACAATGAGCAGTTCTTC
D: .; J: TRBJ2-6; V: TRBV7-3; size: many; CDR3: CASSSLNSGANVLTF; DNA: TGTGCCAGCAGCTCCTTGAACTCTGGGGCCAACGTCCTGACTTTC
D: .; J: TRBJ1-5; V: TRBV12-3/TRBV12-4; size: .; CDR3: CASSLLAGRQPQHF; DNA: TGTGCCAGCAGTTTATTGGCGGGCCGGCAGCCCCAGCATTTT
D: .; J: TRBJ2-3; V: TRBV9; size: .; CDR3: CASSALGGQNTDTQYF; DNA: TGTGCCAGCAGCGCCCTGGGGGGGCAGAACACAGATACGCAGTATTTT
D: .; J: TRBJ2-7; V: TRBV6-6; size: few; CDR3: CVSSYSLTAGQYF; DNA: TGTGTCAGCAGTTACTCGTTGACAGCGGGGCAGTACTTC
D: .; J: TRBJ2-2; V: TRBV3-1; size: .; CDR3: CASSQVASAGELFF; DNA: TGTGCCAGCAGCCAAGTAGCTAGCGCCGGGGAGCTGTTTTTT
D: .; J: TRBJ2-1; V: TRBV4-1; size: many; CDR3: CASSLWRTNNEQFF; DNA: TGCGCCAGCAGCCTTTGGCGGACCAACAATGAGCAGTTCTTC
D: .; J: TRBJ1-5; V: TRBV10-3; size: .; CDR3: CAISASGEGSNQPQHF; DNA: TGTGCCATCAGTGCTTCCGGGGAAGGGAGCAATCAGCCCCAGCATTTT
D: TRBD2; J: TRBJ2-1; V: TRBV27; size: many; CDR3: CASSIAGGPRNEQFF; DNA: TGTGCCAGCAGTATAGCGGGAGGGCCTAGGAATGAGCAGTTCTTC